This note documents a single T cell receptor beta chain sequence. The sample is drawn from a study of blood T cell repertoires in COVID-19. The overall study: Material from acute and convalescent COVID-19 was sourced from the United States, Italy and Spain.

Original processing methods: Counts of nucleated cells, estimated from reference gene primer amplification, were obtained. The protocol was immunoSEQ multiplex PCR, while the TCRdb copy is restricted to in-frame clones and leaves out a portion. V, J and clone size reflect that table, while D and trimming were determined from the DNA. Of 230,000 or so clones listed, more than 65% are singletons. The length of the CDR3 is 18 residues. Trimming at V came to 4 bases and at J to 0 bases, leaving 12 bases not matched to a gene. The germline V gene encodes CDR1 SGHRS and CDR2 YFSETQ. Cohort 3 recovered donors had two negative PCRs, clearance, or symptom resolution.

The chain is built from TRBV5-1 and TRBJ1-1; the match to TRBD1 covers 10 bases. Sequencing input: PBMCs or T cells enriched from blood (not recorded which). The clonotype comes from a man aged 45 to 65 who had recovered from COVID-19. The CDR3 nucleotides read TGCGCCAGCAGCCGGATGGGACAGGGGATGAACATGAACACTGAAGCTTTCTTT. Its translation: CASSRMGQGMNMNTEAFF.